The source of this TCR beta chain is a study of OX40 agonist ivuxolimab in advanced cancers. The CDR3 is 14 amino acids. Trimming removed 5 bases from V and 5 bases from J, with 13 bases in between. Germline-derived CDR1 and CDR2 are SEHNR and FQNEAQ (reference sequence). Sequenced by immunoSEQ multiplex PCR; TCRdb stores in-frame clones only, minus some. The sample contains tens of thousands of clones, about 84% of which appear only once. This receptor was obtained from an adult with an advanced solid tumor such as melanoma, head and neck, liver or kidney cancer. The specimen was CD4+ or CD8+ T cells sorted from blood, collected in a trial of the OX40 agonist ivuxolimab. The V gene is TRBV7-9, the J gene TRBJ2-1; the D gene is possibly TRBD1 (6 bases). The CDR3 loop is CASSPRTVNNEQFF. Written as DNA, the CDR3 is TGTGCCAGCAGCCCCCGGACAGTAAACAATGAGCAGTTCTTC.